This passage covers 25 T cell receptor beta chains from one sample sequenced in a study of circulating CD8 cells and anti-PD-1 response in melanoma. Four subsets defined by PD-1 and/or TIGIT were sorted from live CD3+CD8+TCRalphabeta+ cells. Using about 15 ng of total RNA, TCR libraries were made with the QIAseq Immune Repertoire TCR panel. MiXCR was run by TCRdb on the reads, yielding one entry per CDR3 protein. This sample has 400 to 500 distinct CDR3 sequences, with 8% to 9.5% found just once. Sequenced here: CD8+ T cells from PBMCs, sampled at baseline or after one month of anti-PD-1 therapy (not recorded which). The receptors were gathered from a human donor with melanoma.

This clonotype is classed as large. The rearrangement joins TRBV27 to TRBJ2-1; 10 positions match TRBD2. Trimming cost V 8 bases and J 1 base; bases outside gene matches: 2. CDR3 size: 14 residues. Germline CDR1 is MNHEY and CDR2 is SMNVEV (reference sequence). CDR3 sequence: CASWGLASYNEQFF. CDR3 coding DNA: TGTGCCAGCTGGGGACTAGCGTCCTACAATGAGCAGTTCTTC.

About this clonotype itself: At one boundary the junction diverges from the germline segment, which might be a read error. The chain links TRBV20-1 to TRBJ2-2, with D maybe TRBD2 (5 bases). The germline CDR1 and CDR2 sequences are DFQATT and SNEGSKA (reference sequence). The CDR3 consists of 11 residues. The CDR3 region has the DNA TGCAGTGCTTCGTCGACCGGGAAGCTGATTTTT. Protein sequence: CSASSTGKLIF.

By share, this clonotype counts as large. The V call is TRBV27, the J call TRBJ1-2, with no clear D. The germline V gene encodes CDR1 MNHEY and CDR2 SMNVEV (reference sequence). The CDR3 loop spans 13 amino acids. The V and J ends lost 5 bases and 4 bases respectively, with 11 bases between them. The CDR3 sequence is CASSPFDGYGYTF. CDR3 DNA: TGTGCCAGCAGTCCCTTTGACGGCTATGGCTACACCTTC.

By share of the sample, this clonotype is medium-sized. The J gene is TRBJ1-1, the V gene TRBV5-4, with D perhaps TRBD1 (5 bases). Trimming stripped 1 base from V and 2 bases from J, with 9 bases between. The CDR3 runs to 14 residues. Germline V gene data show CDR1 as SGHNT and CDR2 as YYREEE (reference sequence). The CDR3: CASSLRRGNTEAFF. The CDR3, as DNA: TGTGCCAGCAGCTTGAGAAGGGGAAACACTGAAGCTTTCTTT. Drawing the rest from reference TRBV5-4 and TRBJ1-1, the complete variable domain is ETGVTQSPTHLIKTRGQQVTLRCSSQSGHNTVSWYQQALGQGPQFIFQYYREEENGRGNFPPRFSGLQFPNYSSELNVNALELDDSALYLCASSLRRGNTEAFFGQGTRLTVV.

The gene calls are TRBV4-1 and TRBJ2-5; 8 nucleotides match TRBD1. This CDR3 has 14 amino acids. J lost 1 base, V lost 7 bases, and 5 bases had no gene match. Germline CDR1 is MGHRA and CDR2 is YSYEKL. CDR3 amino acids: CASTWGTGQETQYF. The CDR3 DNA sequence: TGCGCCAGCACATGGGGGACAGGCCAAGAGACCCAGTACTTC.

This clonotype rates as medium-sized. CDR3 DNA sequence: TGCAGCGTGCGGTGGAGGGGCACTAGCACAGATACGCAGTATTTT. This translates into CSVRWRGTSTDTQYF. The J gene is TRBJ2-3, the V gene TRBV29-1, with D maybe TRBD2 (6 bases). V gave up 6 bases and J gave up 0 bases, with 16 bases separating them. The V gene's germline CDR1 is SQVTM and CDR2 ANQGSEA. The CDR3 sequence is 15 residues long.

In its sample, this clonotype ranks as medium-sized. This rearrangement joins TRBV7-2 to TRBJ1-3, with 8 bases that match TRBD1. The CDR3 extends over 17 amino acids. J lost 0 bases, V lost 5 bases, and 9 bases had no gene match. Germline lookup yields CDR1 SGHTA and CDR2 FQGNSA. The CDR3 protein is CASSPPGTGLSGNTIYF. In DNA, the CDR3 is TGTGCCAGCAGCCCCCCCGGGACAGGCCTCTCTGGAAACACCATATATTTT.

Concerning this clonotype itself: A much larger clone differs from this one at a single base, so this may be a read error. The chain recombines TRBV7-3 with TRBJ2-7; D is undetermined. The CDR3 spans 14 residues. Germline CDR1 SGHTA, CDR2 FQGTGA. Trimming took off 5 bases at V and 2 bases at J, with 13 bases between the two ends. The CDR3 DNA sequence: TGTGCCAGCAGCCCAGGACGGAGACCCTACGAGCAGTACTTC. It codes for CASSPGRRPYEQYF.

This clonotype is judged medium-sized. The V and J genes are TRBV7-2 and TRBJ2-7; 10 positions agree with TRBD2. This CDR3 is built from 14 residues. From germline, CDR1 is SGHTA and CDR2 FQGNSA. Trimming removed 5 bases from V and 7 bases from J; junction bases left unmatched: 8. In DNA, the CDR3 is TGTGCCAGCAGCGCCCTAGCGGGGGCTTTAGAGCAGTACTTC. It specifies CASSALAGALEQYF.

This clonotype is labeled medium-sized. The V gene is TRBV2, the J gene TRBJ2-3, with 8 bases matching TRBD2. This CDR3 spans 15 amino acids. Unmatched junction bases numbered 7, after V lost 6 bases and J lost 2 bases. Germline CDR1 is SNHLY and CDR2 is FYNNEI. CDR3 coding DNA: TGTGCCAGCAGCGTCGGTAGCGGGGCCACAGATACGCAGTATTTT. This codes for CASSVGSGATDTQYF.

This clonotype is labeled large. The rearrangement links TRBV20-1 to TRBJ2-7; 7 nucleotides align to TRBD1. With 3 bases clipped from V and 2 bases from J, the junction kept 10 bases outside the gene matches. The CDR3 covers 15 residues. From germline, CDR1 is DFQATT and CDR2 SNEGSKA (reference sequence). CDR3 in amino acids: CSASSTDRPTYEQYF. The CDR3, as DNA: TGCAGTGCTAGCTCGACGGACAGGCCTACCTACGAGCAGTACTTC.

By share, this clonotype counts as large (0.1 to 1%). The rearrangement uses TRBV20-1 and TRBJ2-1; D gene ambiguous. Germline loops: CDR1 DFQATT, CDR2 SNEGSKA (reference sequence). The CDR3 sequence is 15 residues long. V was cut by 4 bases and J by 1 base, with 14 bases left in between. CDR3 loop: CSAKERSRSYNEQFF. CDR3 DNA sequence: TGCAGTGCTAAGGAGAGATCTAGGTCCTACAATGAGCAGTTCTTC.

This clonotype has more than one count but fewer than ten. The gene calls are TRBV5-8 and TRBJ2-1; D gene uncertain. Germline-derived CDR1 and CDR2 are SGHTS and YDEGEE. The CDR3 covers 12 residues. The V end lost 0 bases, the J end lost 9 bases, and 7 bases lay between the germline ends. CDR3 DNA: TGTGCCAGCAGCTTGGTGCGGATTGAGCAGTTCTTC. It is translated as CASSLVRIEQFF.

This clonotype is deemed large. The chain carries TRBV7-2 and TRBJ2-7; weak D call: TRBD1 (6 bases). The CDR3 totals 15 residues. Germline-derived CDR1 and CDR2 are SGHTA and FQGNSA. V lost 3 bases to trimming and J lost 6 bases, with 18 bases between them. This CDR3 reads CASSLLAGTPLEQYF. CDR3 bases: TGTGCCAGCAGCTTGTTGGCCGGGACACCCCTCGAGCAGTACTTC.

As concerns this clonotype: A much bigger clone sits one base away, suggesting this may be a read error. The V and J genes are TRBV7-7 and TRBJ2-7; 7 bases fit TRBD1. CDR3 length: 15 residues. The germline V gene encodes CDR1 SSHAT and CDR2 FNYEAQ (reference sequence). In DNA, the CDR3 is TGTGCTAGCAGCTTAGATAGGACAGGTAACTACGAGCAGTACTTC. Encoded protein: CASSLDRTGNYEQYF.

The V gene is TRBV28, the J gene TRBJ2-7, with 7 bases fitting TRBD2. The CDR3 extends over 20 amino acids. V gave up 2 bases and J gave up 1 base; unmatched junction bases: 20. Germline V CDR1 and CDR2: MDHEN, SYDVKM. Here the CDR3 DNA reads TGTGCCAGCAGTTTAAATGGGGAGGGAGAAAAGTTGCGCGCATCCTACGAGCAGTACTTC. It yields the protein CASSLNGEGEKLRASYEQYF.

This clonotype ranks as large (0.1 to 1%). This chain links TRBV12-3 or TRBV12-4 with TRBJ2-1; the match to TRBD2 covers 8 bases. J lost 8 bases, V lost 6 bases, and 6 bases had no gene match. CDR3 length equals 13 residues. The CDR3, as DNA: TGTGCCAGCAGGCCGGGGGGGCACTATGAGCAGTTCTTC. It yields the protein CASRPGGHYEQFF.

Within the sample, this clonotype is medium-sized (0.01 to 0.1%). The chain employs TRBV19 and TRBJ1-1; D is uncertain. The CDR3 is made up of 13 amino acids. Germline loops: CDR1 LNHDA, CDR2 SQIVND (reference sequence). Trimming removed 3 bases at V and 0 bases at J, with 5 bases between. CDR3 residues: CASSISVNTEAFF. CDR3 DNA: TGTGCCAGTAGTATTTCGGTGAACACTGAAGCTTTCTTT.

By share, this clonotype ranks as medium-sized. This chain joins TRBV29-1 and TRBJ2-5, with D unclear. The CDR3 consists of 12 residues. V dropped 4 bases and J dropped 4 bases, with 10 bases sitting between them. CDR1 and CDR2 (germline): SQVTM, ANQGSEA. The CDR3, as DNA: TGCAGCGTTGTAGTCTCCGGAGAGACCCAGTACTTC. This translates into CSVVVSGETQYF.

This clonotype qualifies as medium-sized. The chain recombines TRBV19 with TRBJ2-7; no clear D. Germline loops: CDR1 LNHDA, CDR2 SQIVND (reference sequence). The V end lost 10 bases, the J end lost 0 bases, and 10 bases lay between the germline ends. The CDR3 consists of 12 residues. The CDR3 sequence is CATATSSYEQYF. The CDR3 bases are TGTGCCACCGCGACATCCTCCTACGAGCAGTACTTC.

This clonotype rates as large. The J gene is TRBJ2-5, the V gene TRBV2; D gene unclear. V was cut by 1 base and J by 5 bases, with 11 bases left in between. CDR1 is SNHLY and CDR2 is FYNNEI in the germline V gene. The CDR3 runs to 14 residues. The CDR3 region is CASSEVGAGETQYF. CDR3 in DNA: TGTGCCAGCAGTGAAGTGGGCGCCGGGGAGACCCAGTACTTC.

This clonotype qualifies as medium-sized. The chain is built from TRBV11-1 and TRBJ2-7, with D possibly TRBD1 on 5 matching bases. The CDR3 is made up of 14 amino acids. V was pared by 2 bases and J by 2 bases, with 10 bases between. CDR1 and CDR2 (germline): SGHAT, FQDESV (reference sequence). The CDR3: CASSLWGSTYEQYF. The DNA for the CDR3 is TGTGCCAGCAGCTTATGGGGCAGCACCTACGAGCAGTACTTC. Combining the CDR3 with reference TRBV11-1 and TRBJ2-7 gives the whole variable domain EAEVAQSPRYKITEKSQAVAFWCDPISGHATLYWYRQILGQGPELLVQFQDESVVDDSQLPKDRFSAERLKGVDSTLKIQPAELGDSAMYLCASSLWGSTYEQYFGPGTRLTVT.

This clonotype counts as large. The chain recombines TRBV27 with TRBJ2-1; unclear D gene. From germline, CDR1 is MNHEY and CDR2 SMNVEV (reference sequence). Trimming pared 0 bases from V and 9 bases from J, leaving 6 bases between. The CDR3 spans 12 residues. CDR3 DNA sequence: TGTGCCAGCAGTTTATCAGGCCGTGAGCAGTTCTTC. Translated, it gives CASSLSGREQFF.

The genes are TRBV12-3 or TRBV12-4 and TRBJ1-5, with D uncertain. This CDR3 spans 14 amino acids. Trimming took 8 bases from V and 2 from J, leaving 13 bases between them. The CDR3 is CASGKGLGNQPQHF. DNA of the CDR3: TGTGCCAGCGGTAAAGGGCTAGGCAATCAGCCCCAGCATTTT.

V gene TRBV2 combines with J gene TRBJ2-6; D unclear. This CDR3 contains 15 residues. V shed 5 bases and J shed 0 bases, with 8 bases lying between them. CDR1 and CDR2 from the germline V gene are SNHLY and FYNNEI. The CDR3 loop reads CASSKPNSGANVLTF. For the CDR3, the DNA is TGTGCCAGCAGTAAACCGAACTCTGGGGCCAACGTCCTGACTTTC. Based on the CDR3 plus reference TRBV2 and TRBJ2-6, the full variable domain is EPEVTQTPSHQVTQMGQEVILRCVPISNHLYFYWYRQILGQKVEFLVSFYNNEISEKSEIFDDQFSVERPDGSNFTLKIRSTKLEDSAMYFCASSKPNSGANVLTFGAGSRLTVL.